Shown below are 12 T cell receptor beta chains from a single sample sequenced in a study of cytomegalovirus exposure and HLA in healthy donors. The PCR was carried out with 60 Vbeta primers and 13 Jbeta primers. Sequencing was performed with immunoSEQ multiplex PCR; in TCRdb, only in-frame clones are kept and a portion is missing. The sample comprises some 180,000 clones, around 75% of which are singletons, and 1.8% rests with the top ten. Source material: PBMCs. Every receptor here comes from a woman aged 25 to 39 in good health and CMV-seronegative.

The CDR3 here is CASHRGLQNNEQFF. CDR3 DNA: TGTGCCAGCCACAGGGGCCTTCAGAACAATGAGCAGTTCTTC. This sequence joins TRBV2 and TRBJ2-1, with 7 nucleotides matching TRBD1. Trimming cost V 8 bases and J 5 bases; bases outside gene matches: 9. CDR3 length: 14 amino acids. From germline, CDR1 is SNHLY and CDR2 FYNNEI.

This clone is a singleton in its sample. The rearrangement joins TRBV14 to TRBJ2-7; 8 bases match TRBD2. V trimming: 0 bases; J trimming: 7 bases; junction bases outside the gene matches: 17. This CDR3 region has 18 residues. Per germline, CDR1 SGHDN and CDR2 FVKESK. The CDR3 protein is CASSQDRWASGSHGEQYF. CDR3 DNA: TGTGCCAGCAGCCAAGACAGGTGGGCTAGCGGGTCCCACGGGGAGCAGTACTTC.

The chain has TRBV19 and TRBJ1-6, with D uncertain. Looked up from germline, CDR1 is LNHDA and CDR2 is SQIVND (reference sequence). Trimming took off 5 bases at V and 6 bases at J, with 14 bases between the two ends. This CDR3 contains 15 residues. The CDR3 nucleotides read TGTGCCAGTAGTGACACTCTTATGAGTAATTCACCCCTCCACTTT. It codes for CASSDTLMSNSPLHF.

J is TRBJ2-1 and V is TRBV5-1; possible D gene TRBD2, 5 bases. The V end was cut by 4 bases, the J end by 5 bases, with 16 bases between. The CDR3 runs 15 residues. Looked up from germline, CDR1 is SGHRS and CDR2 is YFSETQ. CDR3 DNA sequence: TGCGCCAGCAGCCGTCAACGGGATCAGAACAATGAGCAGTTCTTC. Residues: CASSRQRDQNNEQFF.

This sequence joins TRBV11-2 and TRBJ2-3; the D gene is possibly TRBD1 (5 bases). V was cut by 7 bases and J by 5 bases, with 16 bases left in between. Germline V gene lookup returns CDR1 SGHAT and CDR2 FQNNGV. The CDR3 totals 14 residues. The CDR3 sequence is CASTAPQGLDTQYF. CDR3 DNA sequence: TGTGCCAGCACCGCCCCCCAGGGTCTAGATACGCAGTATTTT.

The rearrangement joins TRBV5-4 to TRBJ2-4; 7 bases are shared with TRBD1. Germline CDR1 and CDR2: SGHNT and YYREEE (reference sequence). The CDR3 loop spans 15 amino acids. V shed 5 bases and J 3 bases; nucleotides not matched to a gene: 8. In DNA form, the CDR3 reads TGTGCCAGCAGTCGCCGGGACAGCCACAAAAACATTCAGTACTTC. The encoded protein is CASSRRDSHKNIQYF. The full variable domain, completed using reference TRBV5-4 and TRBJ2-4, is ETGVTQSPTHLIKTRGQQVTLRCSSQSGHNTVSWYQQALGQGPQFIFQYYREEENGRGNFPPRFSGLQFPNYSSELNVNALELDDSALYLCASSRRDSHKNIQYFGAGTRLSVL.

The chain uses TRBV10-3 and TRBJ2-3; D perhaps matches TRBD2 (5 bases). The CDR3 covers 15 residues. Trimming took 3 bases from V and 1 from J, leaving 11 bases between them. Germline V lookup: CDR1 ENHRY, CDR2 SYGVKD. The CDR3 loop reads CAISEWGAGTDTQYF. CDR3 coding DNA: TGTGCCATCAGTGAATGGGGAGCGGGCACAGATACGCAGTATTTT.

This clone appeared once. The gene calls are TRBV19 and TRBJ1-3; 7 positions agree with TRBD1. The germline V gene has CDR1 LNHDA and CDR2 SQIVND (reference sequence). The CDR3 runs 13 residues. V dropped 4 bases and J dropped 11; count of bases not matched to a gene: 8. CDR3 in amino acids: CASSSGQVGSIYF. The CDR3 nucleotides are TGTGCCAGTAGTAGCGGACAGGTTGGATCCATATATTTT.

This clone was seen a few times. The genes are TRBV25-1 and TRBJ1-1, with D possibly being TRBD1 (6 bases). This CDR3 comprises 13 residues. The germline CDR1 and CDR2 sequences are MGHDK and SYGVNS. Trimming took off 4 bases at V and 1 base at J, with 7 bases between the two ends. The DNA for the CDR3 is TGTGCCAGCAGTGGGGACACGAACACTGAAGCTTTCTTT. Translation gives CASSGDTNTEAFF.

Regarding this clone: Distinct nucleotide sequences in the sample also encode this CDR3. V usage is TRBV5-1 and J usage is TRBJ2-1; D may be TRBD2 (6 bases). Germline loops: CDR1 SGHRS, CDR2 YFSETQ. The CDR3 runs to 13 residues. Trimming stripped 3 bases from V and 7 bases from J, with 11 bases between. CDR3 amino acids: CASSSRETNEQFF. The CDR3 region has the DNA TGCGCCAGCAGCTCCCGGGAGACTAATGAGCAGTTCTTC.

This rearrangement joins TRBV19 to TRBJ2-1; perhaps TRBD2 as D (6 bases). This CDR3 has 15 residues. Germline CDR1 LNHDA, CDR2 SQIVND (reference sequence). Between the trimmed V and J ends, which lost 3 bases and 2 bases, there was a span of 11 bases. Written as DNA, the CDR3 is TGTGCCAGTAGTATTGGACTACAGACCTACAATGAGCAGTTCTTC. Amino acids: CASSIGLQTYNEQFF.

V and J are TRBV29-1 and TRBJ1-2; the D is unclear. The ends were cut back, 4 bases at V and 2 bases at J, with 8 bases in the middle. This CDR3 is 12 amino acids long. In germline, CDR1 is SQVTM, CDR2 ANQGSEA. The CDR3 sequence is CSVAGENYGYTF. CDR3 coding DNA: TGCAGCGTTGCTGGGGAGAACTATGGCTACACCTTC.